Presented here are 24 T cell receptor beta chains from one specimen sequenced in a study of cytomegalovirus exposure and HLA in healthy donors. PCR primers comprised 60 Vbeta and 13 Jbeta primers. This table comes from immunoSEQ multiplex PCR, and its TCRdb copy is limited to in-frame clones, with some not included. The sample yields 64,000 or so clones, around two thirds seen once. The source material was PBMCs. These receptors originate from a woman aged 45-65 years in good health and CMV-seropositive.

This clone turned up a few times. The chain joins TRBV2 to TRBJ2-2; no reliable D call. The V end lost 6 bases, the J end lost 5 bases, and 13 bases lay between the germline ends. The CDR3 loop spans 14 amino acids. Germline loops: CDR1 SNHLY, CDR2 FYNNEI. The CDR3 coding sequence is TGTGCCAGCAGGAAGGAAGGAGTAACCGGGGAGCTGTTTTTT. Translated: CASRKEGVTGELFF.

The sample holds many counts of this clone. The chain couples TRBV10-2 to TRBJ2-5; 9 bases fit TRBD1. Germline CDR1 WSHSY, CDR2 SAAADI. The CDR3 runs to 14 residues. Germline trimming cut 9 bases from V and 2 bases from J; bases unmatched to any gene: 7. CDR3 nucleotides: TGCGCCAGTACGATACAGGGGGCGCAAGAGACCCAGTACTTC. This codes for CASTIQGAQETQYF.

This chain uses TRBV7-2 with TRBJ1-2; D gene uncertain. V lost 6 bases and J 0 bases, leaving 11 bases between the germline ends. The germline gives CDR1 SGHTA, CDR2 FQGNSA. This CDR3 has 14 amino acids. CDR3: CASSPTGSNYGYTF. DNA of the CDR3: TGTGCCAGCAGTCCGACCGGGTCTAACTATGGCTACACCTTC.

This CDR3 is CASSFMGANDNEQFF. Written as DNA, the CDR3 is TGTGCCAGCAGTTTCATGGGGGCGAACGACAATGAGCAGTTCTTC. V gene TRBV27 combines with J gene TRBJ2-1; TRBD1 is a possible D gene (6 bases). This CDR3 is 15 amino acids long. The germline gives CDR1 MNHEY, CDR2 SMNVEV (reference sequence). The ends were cut back, 3 bases at V and 5 bases at J, with 14 bases in the middle.

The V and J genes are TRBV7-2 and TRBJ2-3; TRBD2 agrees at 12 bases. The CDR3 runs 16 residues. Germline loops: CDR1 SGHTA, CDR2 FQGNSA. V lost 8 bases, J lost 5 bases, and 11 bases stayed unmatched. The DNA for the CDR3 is TGTGCCAGCCGAGGGGCTAGCGGGGGGGCCGGAGATACGCAGTATTTT. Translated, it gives CASRGASGGAGDTQYF.

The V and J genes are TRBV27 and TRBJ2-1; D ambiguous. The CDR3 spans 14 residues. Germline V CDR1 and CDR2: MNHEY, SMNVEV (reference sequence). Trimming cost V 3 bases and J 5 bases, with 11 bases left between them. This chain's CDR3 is CASSFLGSNNEQFF. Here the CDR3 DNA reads TGTGCCAGCAGTTTTTTGGGCAGTAACAATGAGCAGTTCTTC.

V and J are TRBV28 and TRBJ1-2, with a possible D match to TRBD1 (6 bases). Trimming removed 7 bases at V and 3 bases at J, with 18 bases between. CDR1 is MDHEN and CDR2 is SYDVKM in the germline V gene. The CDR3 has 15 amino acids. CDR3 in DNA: TGTGCCAGCACCAGAGGCTGGGGGCGAGACTATGGCTACACCTTC. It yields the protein CASTRGWGRDYGYTF.

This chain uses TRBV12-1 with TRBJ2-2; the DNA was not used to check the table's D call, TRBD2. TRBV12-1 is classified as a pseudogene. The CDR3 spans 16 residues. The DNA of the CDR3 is TGTGCCAGCAGCCCGACCGGGGGGGCCATCACCGGGGAGCTGTTTTTT. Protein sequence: CASSPTGGAITGELFF.

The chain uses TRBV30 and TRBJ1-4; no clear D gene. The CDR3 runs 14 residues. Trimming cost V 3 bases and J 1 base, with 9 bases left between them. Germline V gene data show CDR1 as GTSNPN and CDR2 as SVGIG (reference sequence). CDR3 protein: CAWSRGGTNEKLFF. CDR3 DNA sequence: TGTGCCTGGAGCAGAGGAGGAACTAATGAAAAACTGTTTTTT.

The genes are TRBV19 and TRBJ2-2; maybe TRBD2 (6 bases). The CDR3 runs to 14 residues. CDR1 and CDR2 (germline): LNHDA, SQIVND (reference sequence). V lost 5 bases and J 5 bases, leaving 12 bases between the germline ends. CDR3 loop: CASSPEGRTGELFF. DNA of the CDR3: TGTGCCAGTAGTCCGGAGGGTAGAACCGGGGAGCTGTTTTTT.

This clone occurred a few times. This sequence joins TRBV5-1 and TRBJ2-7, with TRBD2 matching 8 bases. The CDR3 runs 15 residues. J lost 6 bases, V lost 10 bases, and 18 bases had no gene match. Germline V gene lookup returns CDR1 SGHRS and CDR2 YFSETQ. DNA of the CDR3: TGCGCCTCCCAAGCCCGGGGGGGGGCAACATCCGAGCAGTACTTC. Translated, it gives CASQARGGATSEQYF. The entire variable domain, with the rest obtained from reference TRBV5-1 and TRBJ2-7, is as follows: KAGVTQTPRYLIKTRGQQVTLSCSPISGHRSVSWYQQTPGQGLQFLFEYFSETQRNKGNFPGRFSGRQFSNSRSEMNVSTLELGDSALYLCASQARGGATSEQYFGPGTRLTVT.

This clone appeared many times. The CDR3 reads CASSTYRGVAGGQETQYF. Written as DNA, the CDR3 is TGTGCCAGCAGCACATACAGGGGGGTAGCGGGGGGGCAAGAGACCCAGTACTTC. This chain links TRBV21-1 with TRBJ2-5; the table's D call of TRBD2 was not tested on the DNA. TRBV21-1 is listed as a pseudogene. This CDR3 spans 18 amino acids.

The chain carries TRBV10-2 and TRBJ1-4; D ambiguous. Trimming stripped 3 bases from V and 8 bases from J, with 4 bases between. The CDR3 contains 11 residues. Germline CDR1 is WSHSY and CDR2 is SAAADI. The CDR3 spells CASSDREKLFF. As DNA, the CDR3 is TGCGCCAGCAGTGACCGGGAAAAACTGTTTTTT.

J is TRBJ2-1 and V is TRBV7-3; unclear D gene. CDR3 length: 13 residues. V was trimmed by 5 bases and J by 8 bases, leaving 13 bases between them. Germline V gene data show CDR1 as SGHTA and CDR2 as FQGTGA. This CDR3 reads CASSGPGVYEQFF. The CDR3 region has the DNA TGTGCCAGCAGCGGTCCCGGTGTTTATGAGCAGTTCTTC.

The CDR3, as DNA: TGTGCCAGCTCACTCCCGGGGATGCGGAACACTGAAGCTTTCTTT. Encoded protein: CASSLPGMRNTEAFF. The V gene is TRBV18, the J gene TRBJ1-1; D is unclear. The ends were cut back, 4 bases at V and 1 base at J, with 13 bases in the middle. This CDR3 region has 15 residues. Germline V CDR1 and CDR2: KGHSH, LQKENI.

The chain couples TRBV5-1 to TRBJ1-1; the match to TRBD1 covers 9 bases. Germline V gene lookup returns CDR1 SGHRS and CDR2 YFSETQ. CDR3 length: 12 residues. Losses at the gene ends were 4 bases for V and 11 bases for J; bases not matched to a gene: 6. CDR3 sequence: CASSRGQGEAFF. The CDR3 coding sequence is TGCGCCAGCAGCCGGGGACAGGGAGAGGCTTTCTTT.

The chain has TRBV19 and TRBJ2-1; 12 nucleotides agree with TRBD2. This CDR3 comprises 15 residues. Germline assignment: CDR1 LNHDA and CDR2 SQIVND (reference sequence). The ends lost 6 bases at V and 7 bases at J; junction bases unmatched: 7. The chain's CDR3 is CASRTSSGGANEQFF. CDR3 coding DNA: TGTGCCAGTAGAACGTCTAGCGGGGGGGCGAATGAGCAGTTCTTC.

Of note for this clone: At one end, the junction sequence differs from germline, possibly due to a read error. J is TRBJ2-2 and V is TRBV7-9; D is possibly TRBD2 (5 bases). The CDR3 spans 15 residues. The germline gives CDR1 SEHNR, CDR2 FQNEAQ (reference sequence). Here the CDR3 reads CSSSLARGSDGELFF. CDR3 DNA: TGTTCCAGCAGCTTAGCCCGGGGAAGTGACGGGGAGCTGTTTTTT.

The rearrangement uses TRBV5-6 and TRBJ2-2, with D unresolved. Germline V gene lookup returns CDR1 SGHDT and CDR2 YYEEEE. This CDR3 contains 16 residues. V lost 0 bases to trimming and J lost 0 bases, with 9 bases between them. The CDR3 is CASSLEEIANTGELFF. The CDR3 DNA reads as TGTGCCAGCAGCTTGGAGGAGATCGCGAACACCGGGGAGCTGTTTTTT.

The CDR3 DNA sequence: TGCGCCAGCAGCTTGAGGACAGGGGAGAACACTGAAGCTTTCTTT. This encodes CASSLRTGENTEAFF. V usage is TRBV5-1 and J usage is TRBJ1-1, with 9 bases lining up with TRBD1. V dropped 1 base and J dropped 1; count of bases not matched to a gene: 2. Germline CDR1 and CDR2: SGHRS and YFSETQ. CDR3 length: 15 residues. Complete variable domain (other parts from reference TRBV5-1 and TRBJ1-1): KAGVTQTPRYLIKTRGQQVTLSCSPISGHRSVSWYQQTPGQGLQFLFEYFSETQRNKGNFPGRFSGRQFSNSRSEMNVSTLELGDSALYLCASSLRTGENTEAFFGQGTRLTVV.

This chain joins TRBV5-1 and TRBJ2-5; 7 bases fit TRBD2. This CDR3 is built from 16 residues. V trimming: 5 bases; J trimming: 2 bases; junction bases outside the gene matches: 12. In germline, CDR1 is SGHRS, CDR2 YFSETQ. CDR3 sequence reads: CASRRGAGAEQETQYF. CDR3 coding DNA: TGCGCCAGCAGGAGGGGCGCGGGAGCCGAACAAGAGACCCAGTACTTC.

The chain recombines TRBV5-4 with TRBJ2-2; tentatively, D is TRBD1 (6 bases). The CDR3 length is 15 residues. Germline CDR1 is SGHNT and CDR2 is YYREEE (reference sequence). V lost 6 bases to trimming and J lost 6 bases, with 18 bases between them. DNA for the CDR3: TGTGCCAGCACCTGGTCACAGGGTTTCTCCGGGGAGCTGTTTTTT. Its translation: CASTWSQGFSGELFF.

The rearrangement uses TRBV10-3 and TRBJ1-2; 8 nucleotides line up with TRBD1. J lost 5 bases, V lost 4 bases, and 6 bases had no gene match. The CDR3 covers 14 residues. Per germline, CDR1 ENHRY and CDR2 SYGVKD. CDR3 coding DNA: TGTGCCATCAGTGGGGCCGACAGGGGATATGGCTACACCTTC. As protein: CAISGADRGYGYTF.

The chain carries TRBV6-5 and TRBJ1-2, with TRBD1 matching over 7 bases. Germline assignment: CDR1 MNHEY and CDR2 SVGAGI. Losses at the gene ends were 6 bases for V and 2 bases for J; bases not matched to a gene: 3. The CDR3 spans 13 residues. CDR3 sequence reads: CASRSGQNYGYTF. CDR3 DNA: TGTGCCAGCAGATCGGGACAGAACTATGGCTACACCTTC.